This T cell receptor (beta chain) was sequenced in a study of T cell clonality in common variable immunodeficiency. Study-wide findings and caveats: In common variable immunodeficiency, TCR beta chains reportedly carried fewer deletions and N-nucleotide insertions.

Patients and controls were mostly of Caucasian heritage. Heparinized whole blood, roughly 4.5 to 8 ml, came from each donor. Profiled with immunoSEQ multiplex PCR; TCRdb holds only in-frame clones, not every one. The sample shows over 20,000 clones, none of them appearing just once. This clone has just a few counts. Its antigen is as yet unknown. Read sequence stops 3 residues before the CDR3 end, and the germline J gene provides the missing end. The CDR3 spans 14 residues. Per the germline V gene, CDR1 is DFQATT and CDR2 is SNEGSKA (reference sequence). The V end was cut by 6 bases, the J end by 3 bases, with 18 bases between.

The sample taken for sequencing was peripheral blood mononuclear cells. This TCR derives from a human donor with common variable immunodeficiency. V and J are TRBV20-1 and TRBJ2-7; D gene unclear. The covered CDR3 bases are TGCAGTGCAACCGGTAATGGGCAGAACTACGAG. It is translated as CSATGNGQNYE. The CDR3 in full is CSATGNGQNYEQYF.